This TCR beta chain was profiled in a study of blood T cell repertoires in COVID-19. Whole-study context: Italy, Spain and the United States were the sources of the convalescent and acute COVID-19 samples. The analysed material was cDNA or gDNA that came from T cells, B-cell-depleted T cells, or PBMCs.

This clone showed up just once. Germline V gives CDR1 MNHEY, CDR2 SVGAGI. CDR3 length equals 14 residues. With 0 bases removed from V and 5 bases from J, the gap between germline ends came to 10 bases. In the original processing: Reference gene primer amplification gave estimated nucleated cell counts. Here immunoSEQ multiplex PCR was the method, and the copy in TCRdb shows in-frame clones only, minus some. Clonal size and the V and J genes are those of that table, whereas D and trimming came from the DNA. Here the sample spans roughly 200,000 clones, around 78% being singletons. The chain recombines TRBV6-5 with TRBJ1-2; D uncertain. The specimen was peripheral blood. The sequence was obtained from a woman older than 75 with active or convalescent COVID-19. CDR3 amino acids: CASSYSGTNYGYTF. The CDR3 DNA sequence: TGTGCCAGCAGTTACTCGGGCACCAATTATGGCTACACCTTC.